The T cell receptor (beta chain) described here comes from a study of breast tumors, draining lymph nodes, adjacent tissues. Findings and caveats of the study: Data only fit, rather than demonstrated, lymph node origin of most tumor T cells. Tumor repertoires ranked between lymph nodes and nontumor tissue in diversity, with V and J gene preferences. Luminal-like breast cancer showed significantly greater tumor-nontumor repertoire similarity than basal-like breast cancer did.

Each CDR3 protein is one row after TCRdb ran MiXCR on the multiplex PCR reads. The sample consists of some 200,000 distinct CDR3 sequences, about 32% of them appearing once. A word on this clonotype: Its antigen is not identified. Because the CDR3 is missing its conserved closing phenylalanine or tryptophan, this is likely a read error.

The lymph nodes were axillary draining lymph nodes from breast cancer patients. Germline V lookup: CDR1 DFQATT, CDR2 SNEGSKA (reference sequence). V gave up 0 bases and J gave up 3 bases, with 15 bases separating them. This CDR3 spans 16 amino acids. This TCR derives from a female donor with breast cancer. Some clones in this sample may be carry-over from other donors' samples. J is TRBJ2-1 and V is TRBV20-1; weak D call: TRBD2 (6 bases). What was sequenced was axillary lymph node tissue. The CDR3 DNA reads TGCAGTGCTAGAGACGGGACGGGGAGGAACTACAATGAGCAGTTCCTC. Its protein is CSARDGTGRNYNEQFL.